One and the same sample provided the 12 T cell receptor beta chains below, sequenced in a study of beta chain features in type 1 diabetes. Study-level points and caveats: All four CD4+ subsets of Type 1 diabetes patients contained TCRB CDR3s that were moderately but significantly shorter.

The entirety of the isolated RNA underwent reverse transcription, so expressed TCRB transcripts were sequenced. Clones were sequenced by immunoSEQ multiplex PCR, and TCRdb holds only the in-frame ones, with some missing. The sample holds approximately 360,000 clones, roughly 13% seen once. These TCRs' antigens remain unknown. Sequencing input: naive CD4+ T cells from blood. These receptor sequences come from a woman aged 18 to 35 with type 1 diabetes.

The chain recombines TRBV14 with TRBJ2-2, with 8 positions matching TRBD2. Germline loops: CDR1 SGHDN, CDR2 FVKESK. Trimming at V came to 4 bases and at J to 5 bases, leaving 9 bases not matched to a gene. The CDR3 is made up of 16 amino acids. The CDR3 bases are TGTGCCAGCAGCCGCCGCGCCGGGGGGGAAACCGGGGAGCTGTTTTTT. Its protein product is CASSRRAGGETGELFF.

This clone was counted a few times. The CDR3 reads CASSLGLAGYNEQFF. The CDR3 DNA reads as TGCGCCAGCAGCTTGGGACTAGCGGGCTACAATGAGCAGTTCTTC. V usage is TRBV5-1 and J usage is TRBJ2-1; TRBD2 matches at 10 bases. The CDR3 contains 15 residues. Looked up from germline, CDR1 is SGHRS and CDR2 is YFSETQ. V lost 0 bases, J lost 3 bases, and 0 bases stayed unmatched. Combining the CDR3 with reference TRBV5-1 and TRBJ2-1 gives the whole variable domain KAGVTQTPRYLIKTRGQQVTLSCSPISGHRSVSWYQQTPGQGLQFLFEYFSETQRNKGNFPGRFSGRQFSNSRSEMNVSTLELGDSALYLCASSLGLAGYNEQFFGPGTRLTVL.

In its sample, this clone was seen a few times. The V and J genes are TRBV7-2 and TRBJ2-6, with D hard to call. The V end was cut by 1 base, the J end by 1 base, with 5 bases between. The V gene's germline CDR1 is SGHTA and CDR2 FQGNSA. The CDR3 is made up of 15 amino acids. The CDR3 region is CASSLGGSGANVLTF. The CDR3 bases are TGTGCCAGCAGCTTAGGAGGTTCTGGGGCCAACGTCCTGACTTTC.

This clone has a handful of counts. The chain uses TRBV5-1 and TRBJ1-1; no clear D gene. The V and J ends lost 0 bases and 0 bases respectively, with 6 bases between them. This CDR3 spans 14 amino acids. Germline CDR1 is SGHRS and CDR2 is YFSETQ. CDR3 loop: CASSLVAMNTEAFF. CDR3 in DNA: TGCGCCAGCAGCTTGGTTGCGATGAACACTGAAGCTTTCTTT. Using reference TRBV5-1 and TRBJ1-1 for the parts outside the CDR3, the full variable domain is KAGVTQTPRYLIKTRGQQVTLSCSPISGHRSVSWYQQTPGQGLQFLFEYFSETQRNKGNFPGRFSGRQFSNSRSEMNVSTLELGDSALYLCASSLVAMNTEAFFGQGTRLTVV.

The V and J genes are TRBV5-4 and TRBJ2-7; D gene uncertain. Trimming removed 0 bases from V and 6 bases from J, with 7 bases in between. Germline V gene lookup returns CDR1 SGHNT and CDR2 YYREEE (reference sequence). CDR3 length: 12 amino acids. The CDR3: CASSLAGGEQYF. The DNA for the CDR3 is TGTGCCAGCAGCTTGGCCGGTGGCGAGCAGTACTTC.

The chain carries TRBV11-3 and TRBJ1-1; D possibly corresponds to TRBD1 (6 bases). CDR1 SGHNT and CDR2 YENEEA come from the germline V gene. V was pared by 0 bases and J by 4 bases, with 9 bases between. This CDR3 region has 14 residues. CDR3 sequence (DNA): TGTGCCAGCAGCTTAGATCAGGGGAGCACTGAAGCTTTCTTT. Translated: CASSLDQGSTEAFF.

The gene calls are TRBV18 and TRBJ2-1, with 11 positions matching TRBD2. V was pared by 0 bases and J by 4 bases, with 2 bases of the junction left unmatched. The CDR3 runs 16 residues. Germline V gene lookup returns CDR1 KGHSH and CDR2 LQKENI. CDR3 loop: CASSPPSGGAYNEQFF. The CDR3 DNA reads as TGTGCCAGCTCACCACCTAGCGGGGGGGCGTACAATGAGCAGTTCTTC.

This clone appeared once. The chain combines TRBV25-1 with TRBJ1-6; D perhaps matches TRBD1 (6 bases). The germline V gene encodes CDR1 MGHDK and CDR2 SYGVNS. The V end lost 6 bases, the J end lost 6 bases, and 15 bases lay between the germline ends. The CDR3 is 15 residues long. CDR3 residues: CASRPAGGANSPLHF. The CDR3 coding sequence is TGTGCCAGCAGGCCGGCGGGGGGGGCTAATTCACCCCTCCACTTT.

J is TRBJ2-7 and V is TRBV18; 7 nucleotides align to TRBD2. Germline CDR1 reads KGHSH; CDR2 reads LQKENI. J was trimmed by 6 bases and V by 3 bases; bases with no gene match: 14. This CDR3 has 16 amino acids. CDR3 nucleotides: TGTGCCAGCTCACCGAGCGGCGGGAGCTTGTGGGGCGAGCAGTACTTC. It translates to CASSPSGGSLWGEQYF.

This chain uses TRBV4-3 with TRBJ2-3, with D unresolved. Trimming left V 0 bases short and J 6 bases short, with 13 bases between. Per the germline V gene, CDR1 is LGHNA and CDR2 is YSLEER. The CDR3 spans 15 residues. This CDR3 reads CASSQEHTRRDTQYF. CDR3 bases: TGCGCCAGCAGCCAAGAACACACTCGGCGGGATACGCAGTATTTT.

This clone was found a few times. The chain employs TRBV5-4 and TRBJ2-5, with 8 bases that match TRBD1. Trimming cost V 9 bases and J 3 bases; bases outside gene matches: 16. From germline, CDR1 is SGHNT and CDR2 YYREEE (reference sequence). The CDR3 has 16 residues. The CDR3 is CAIPDRPAGGEETQYF. The CDR3 coding sequence is TGTGCCATACCGGACCGTCCGGCAGGGGGCGAAGAGACCCAGTACTTC.

V gene TRBV30 combines with J gene TRBJ2-1; TRBD1 is a possible D gene (6 bases). The length of the CDR3 is 12 residues. V lost 1 base and J 10 bases, leaving 11 bases between the germline ends. Germline-derived CDR1 and CDR2 are GTSNPN and SVGIG (reference sequence). The CDR3 nucleotides read TGTGCCTGGAGTGCACAGGGTGGGGAGCAGTTCTTC. Translation gives CAWSAQGGEQFF.